This T cell receptor beta chain is from a study of cytomegalovirus exposure and HLA in healthy donors. The PCR contained 60 Vbeta and 13 Jbeta primers. Only in-frame clones appear in the TCRdb table, and some are missing; sequencing was by immunoSEQ multiplex PCR. Among about 150,000 clones listed, approximately 80% were seen once. Only one count was recorded for this clone. Sequencing was performed on PBMCs. This sequence was found in a woman aged 40 to 50 in good health and CMV-seronegative.

The CDR3: CASSGGLAVSYEQYF. In DNA form, the CDR3 reads TGTGCCAGCAGTGGCGGACTAGCGGTTTCCTACGAGCAGTACTTC. The chain combines TRBV28 with TRBJ2-7; 10 bases fit TRBD2. Per germline, CDR1 MDHEN and CDR2 SYDVKM. J gave up 1 base and V 5 bases, and 5 bases lay outside the gene matches. CDR3 length: 15 amino acids.